The table lists the clone carrying this T cell receptor beta chain with a few counts. This sample stems from a study of blood T cell repertoires in COVID-19. Study background: Acute and convalescent COVID-19 samples came from the United States, Italy and Spain. The cDNA or gDNA used as material had been derived from T cells, B-cell-depleted T cells, or PBMCs.

Study processing details: Reference gene primer amplification in the assay estimated nucleated cell counts. The assay was immunoSEQ multiplex PCR, and TCRdb's table has in-frame clones only and misses some. V, J and clone size derive from that table, while D and trimming were established from the DNA sequence. Counted here are roughly 79,000 clones, approximately 88% occurring once; the ten biggest clones make up roughly 5.3%. Germline V CDR1 and CDR2: MDHEN, SYDVKM. The CDR3 is 11 amino acids. Trimming took 5 bases from V and 11 from J, leaving 12 bases between them. This TCR was recovered from a woman of 80 years or more with active or convalescent COVID-19. The sample comprised peripheral blood. This chain joins TRBV28 and TRBJ1-1; possible D gene TRBD1, 5 bases. The CDR3 sequence is CASSTGLVAFF. CDR3 in DNA: TGTGCCAGCAGTACGGGACTGGTGGCTTTCTTT.